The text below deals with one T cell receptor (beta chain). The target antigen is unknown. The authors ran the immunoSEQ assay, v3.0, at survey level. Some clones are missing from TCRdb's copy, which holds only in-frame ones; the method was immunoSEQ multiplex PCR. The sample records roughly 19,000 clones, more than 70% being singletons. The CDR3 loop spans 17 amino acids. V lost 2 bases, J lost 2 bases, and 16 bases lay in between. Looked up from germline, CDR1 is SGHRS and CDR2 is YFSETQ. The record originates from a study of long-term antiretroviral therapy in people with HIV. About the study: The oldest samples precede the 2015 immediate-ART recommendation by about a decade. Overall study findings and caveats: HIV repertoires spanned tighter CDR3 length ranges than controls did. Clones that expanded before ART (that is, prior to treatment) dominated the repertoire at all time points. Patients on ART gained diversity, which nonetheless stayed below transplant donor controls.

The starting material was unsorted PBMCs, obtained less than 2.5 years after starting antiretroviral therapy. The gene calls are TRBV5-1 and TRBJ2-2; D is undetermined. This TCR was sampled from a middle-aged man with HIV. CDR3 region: CASSFHSSTPNTGELFF. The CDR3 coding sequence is TGCGCCAGCAGCTTCCACTCCTCGACACCCAACACCGGGGAGCTGTTTTTT.